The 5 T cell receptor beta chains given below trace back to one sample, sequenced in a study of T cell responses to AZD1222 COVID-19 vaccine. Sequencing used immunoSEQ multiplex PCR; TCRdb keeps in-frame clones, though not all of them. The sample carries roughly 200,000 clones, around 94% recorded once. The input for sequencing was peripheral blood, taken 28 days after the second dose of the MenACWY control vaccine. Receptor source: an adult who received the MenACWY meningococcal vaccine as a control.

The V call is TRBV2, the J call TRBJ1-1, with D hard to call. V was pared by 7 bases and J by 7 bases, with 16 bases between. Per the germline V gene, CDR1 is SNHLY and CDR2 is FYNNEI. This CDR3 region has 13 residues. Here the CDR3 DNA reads TGTGCCAGCAAGGGCAGTACAAATAATGAAGCTTTCTTT. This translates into CASKGSTNNEAFF.

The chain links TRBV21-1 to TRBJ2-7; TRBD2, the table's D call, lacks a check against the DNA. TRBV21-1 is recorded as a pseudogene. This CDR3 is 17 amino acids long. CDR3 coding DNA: TGTGCCAGCAGGCGGGTTTTTCCGCGGGAGAGCTCCTACGAGCAGTACTTC. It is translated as CASRRVFPRESSYEQYF.

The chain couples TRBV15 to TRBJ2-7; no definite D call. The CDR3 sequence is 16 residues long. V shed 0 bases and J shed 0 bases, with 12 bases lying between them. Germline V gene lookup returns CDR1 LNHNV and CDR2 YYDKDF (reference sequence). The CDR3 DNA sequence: TGTGCCACCAGCAGAGATACCCGTTCCCTCTCCTACGAGCAGTACTTC. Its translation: CATSRDTRSLSYEQYF. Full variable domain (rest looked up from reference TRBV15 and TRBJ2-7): DAMVIQNPRYQVTQFGKPVTLSCSQTLNHNVMYWYQQKSSQAPKLLFHYYDKDFNNEADTPDNFQSRRPNTSFCFLDIRSPGLGDTAMYLCATSRDTRSLSYEQYFGPGTRLTVT.

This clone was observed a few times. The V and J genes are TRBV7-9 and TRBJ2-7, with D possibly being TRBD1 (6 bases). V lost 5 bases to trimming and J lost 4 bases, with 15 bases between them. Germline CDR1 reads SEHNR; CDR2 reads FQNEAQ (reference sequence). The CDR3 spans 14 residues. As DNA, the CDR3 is TGTGCCAGCAGCCCTTACTCAGGACAGTACGAGCAGTACTTC. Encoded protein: CASSPYSGQYEQYF.

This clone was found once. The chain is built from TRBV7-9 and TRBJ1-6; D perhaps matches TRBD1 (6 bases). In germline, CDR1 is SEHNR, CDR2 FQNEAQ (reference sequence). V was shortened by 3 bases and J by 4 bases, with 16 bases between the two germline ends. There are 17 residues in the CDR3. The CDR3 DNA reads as TGTGCCAGCAGCTTTCTCGCAGGGGCAAATTATAATTCACCCCTCCACTTT. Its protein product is CASSFLAGANYNSPLHF.